The 29 T cell receptor beta chains in this list originate from one sample, sequenced in a study of glioma-infiltrating T cells. Using RNA template, CDR3s of TCR alpha and beta were amplified with iRepertoire arm-PCR. TCRdb re-analysed the multiplex PCR reads in MiXCR, keeping a single row per CDR3 protein. The table shows roughly 200,000 distinct CDR3 sequences, with about 32% occurring only once. Sequencing used glioma tissue, nonneoplastic brain tissue, or PBMCs (not recorded which). Source of these receptors: a human donor with low-grade glioma or glioblastoma, undergoing nonglioma brain surgery, or in good health (not recorded which).

The chain employs TRBV10-3 and TRBJ1-2, with D unclear. V was pared by 0 bases and J by 5 bases, with 10 bases between. Germline-derived CDR1 and CDR2 are ENHRY and SYGVKD. The CDR3 sequence is 14 residues long. As DNA, the CDR3 is TGTGCCATCAGTGAGTCAGGTCTCCAATATGGCTACACCTTC. It codes for CAISESGLQYGYTF.

This clonotype was recorded at least ten times. The chain employs TRBV19 and TRBJ2-6; D unresolved. CDR1 is LNHDA and CDR2 is SQIVND in the germline V gene (reference sequence). The CDR3 loop spans 15 amino acids. Trimming took 6 bases from V and 0 from J, leaving 9 bases between them. The chain's CDR3 is CASRIISSGANVLTF. CDR3 DNA sequence: TGTGCCAGTAGAATCATTAGCTCTGGGGCCAACGTCCTGACTTTC. Together with reference TRBV19 and TRBJ2-6, the CDR3 gives the full variable domain: DGGITQSPKYLFRKEGQNVTLSCEQNLNHDAMYWYRQDPGQGLRLIYYSQIVNDFQKGDIAEGYSVSREKKESFPLTVTSAQKNPTAFYLCASRIISSGANVLTFGAGSRLTVL.

Regarding this clonotype: One end of the junction does not line up with germline, which may come from a read error. This sequence joins TRBV5-1 and TRBJ2-3; D may be TRBD1 or TRBD2 (5 bases each). The CDR3 consists of 16 residues. Per the germline V gene, CDR1 is SGHRS and CDR2 is YFSETQ. In DNA form, the CDR3 reads TGCGCCAGCAGCTTGGACAGGCCATCTAGCACAGATAAGCAGTATTTT. Its translation is CASSLDRPSSTDKQYF.

This clonotype was observed many times. The chain has TRBV4-3 and TRBJ2-3; D perhaps matches TRBD2 (5 bases). This CDR3 is 15 amino acids long. V was shortened by 1 base and J by 4 bases, with 12 bases between the two germline ends. In germline, CDR1 is LGHNA, CDR2 YSLEER. CDR3 sequence: CASSQVAEGADTQYF. The CDR3 DNA reads as TGCGCCAGCAGCCAAGTGGCCGAGGGCGCAGATACGCAGTATTTT.

This clonotype has a handful of counts. The chain's CDR3 is CASSLRLGQETQYF. CDR3 in DNA: TGCGCCAGCAGCTTGCGCCTAGGACAAGAGACCCAGTACTTC. The rearrangement links TRBV5-1 to TRBJ2-5; D is unclear. The germline V gene has CDR1 SGHRS and CDR2 YFSETQ. V lost 1 base and J lost 2, with 9 bases in between. This CDR3 spans 14 amino acids.

This clonotype was seen only once. A read error is possible here, since a much larger clone lies one base away. The chain links TRBV27 to TRBJ2-1, with TRBD1 matching over 7 bases. Germline CDR1 and CDR2: MNHEY and SMNVEV (reference sequence). The CDR3 spans 14 residues. For the CDR3, the DNA is TGTGCCATCAGTTTACTACAGGGGTCGGGTGAGCAGTTCTTC. Translating it yields CAISLLQGSGEQFF.

This clonotype appeared a few times. This rearrangement joins TRBV30 to TRBJ1-3; D is undetermined. The CDR3 consists of 13 residues. Germline assignment: CDR1 GTSNPN and CDR2 SVGIG (reference sequence). Trimming took off 2 bases at V and 4 bases at J, with 9 bases between the two ends. CDR3 bases: TGTGCCTGGAGTAAGTCGGTCGGAAACACCATATATTTT. Residues: CAWSKSVGNTIYF.

This clonotype was counted between two and nine times. The chain combines TRBV4-1 with TRBJ2-5; TRBD1 aligns across 10 bases. Per the germline V gene, CDR1 is MGHRA and CDR2 is YSYEKL. This CDR3 has 17 amino acids. The J segment lost 5 bases and the V segment lost 4 bases, leaving 13 bases of the junction unmatched. CDR3 in amino acids: CASSPQVLDRGRETQYF. The CDR3 DNA reads as TGCGCCAGCAGCCCCCAAGTATTGGACAGGGGGAGGGAGACCCAGTACTTC.

The rearrangement joins TRBV27 to TRBJ2-5, with D tentatively TRBD2 (6 bases). The CDR3 consists of 19 residues. V lost 3 bases and J lost 0, with 23 bases in between. Germline V gene sequence: CDR1 MNHEY, CDR2 SMNVEV (reference sequence). The DNA of the CDR3 is TGTGCCAGCAGTTTCGGAGGGAATCGCTACGAGCAGTACCAAGAGACCCAGTACTTC. This sequence encodes CASSFGGNRYEQYQETQYF.

This clonotype occurred once. The conserved phenylalanine or tryptophan is not found at the CDR3 terminus, so this likely reflects a read error. The DNA is left out, because the CDR3 cannot be placed on it with certainty; the CDR3 is given as TCRdb lists it. V usage is TRBV27 and J usage is TRBJ1-1. The CDR3 region is 14 residues in length, termini included. Germline V lookup: CDR1 MNHEY, CDR2 SMNVEV (reference sequence). The CDR3 is CARSPVAENTEAFG.

The chain is built from TRBV12-3 or TRBV12-4 and TRBJ2-7; possibly TRBD1 for D (6 bases). The CDR3 contains 13 residues. V shed 6 bases and J shed 7 bases, with 16 bases lying between them. CDR3 DNA: TGTGCCAGCAGGCCGGGACGGGACACGGAGCAGTACTTC. It codes for CASRPGRDTEQYF.

A single count supports this clonotype. Since a much larger clone is just one base distant, this may be a read error. The chain has TRBV29-1 and TRBJ1-5, with 7 positions matching TRBD1. Germline loops: CDR1 SQVTM, CDR2 ANQGSEA. Unmatched junction bases numbered 9, after V lost 8 bases and J lost 5 bases. This CDR3 spans 13 amino acids. The DNA of the CDR3 is TGCAGCTCCTCGGGACAGCCGGATCAGCCCCAGCATTTT. The encoded protein is CSSSGQPDQPQHF.

The chain has TRBV2 and TRBJ2-6, with D possibly being TRBD1 or TRBD2 (5 bases each). V lost 8 bases to trimming and J lost 1 base, with 15 bases between them. The CDR3 runs 16 residues. Per the germline V gene, CDR1 is SNHLY and CDR2 is FYNNEI. The CDR3 reads CASRSGTGSGANVLTF. The CDR3 DNA follows: TGTGCCAGCCGGTCCGGGACCGGTTCTGGGGCCAACGTCCTGACTTTC.

This clonotype has a count of ten or more. The chain recombines TRBV6-1 with TRBJ1-1, with TRBD1 as a possible D gene (6 bases). Trimming took off 8 bases at V and 5 bases at J, with 15 bases between the two ends. Germline V gene sequence: CDR1 MNHNS, CDR2 SASEGT. The CDR3 length is 13 residues. CDR3 sequence: CASLQGLGTEAFF. The CDR3 DNA reads as TGTGCCAGCCTACAGGGTTTGGGTACTGAAGCTTTCTTT.

Comment on this clonotype: This sequence may be a read error, since a much larger clone differs from it by one base. V gene TRBV3-1 combines with J gene TRBJ1-5; D perhaps matches TRBD1 (5 bases). Germline CDR1 and CDR2: LGHDT and YNNKEL (reference sequence). The CDR3 has 15 residues. The DNA of the CDR3 is TGTGCCAGCAGCCAAGATGGGGGTTGGGATCAGCACCAGCATTTT. This gives the protein CASSQDGGWDQHQHF.

This clonotype was found a few times. The chain combines TRBV4-1 with TRBJ2-7; TRBD1 agrees at 7 bases. V lost 1 base, J lost 4 bases, and 7 bases stayed unmatched. Germline V gene lookup returns CDR1 MGHRA and CDR2 YSYEKL. The CDR3 runs to 15 residues. The CDR3 loop reads CASSQVQGNSYEQYF. The CDR3 DNA follows: TGCGCCAGCAGCCAAGTACAGGGGAATAGTTACGAGCAGTACTTC.

This clonotype was seen repeatedly, ten times or more. The chain joins TRBV18 to TRBJ1-2; TRBD1 is a possible D gene (6 bases). The CDR3 extends over 15 amino acids. Germline CDR1 reads KGHSH; CDR2 reads LQKENI. The ends were cut back, 0 bases at V and 3 bases at J, with 11 bases in the middle. The CDR3 DNA follows: TGTGCCAGCTCACCACCGGAGGGGGGTGACTATGGCTACACCTTC. Translation gives CASSPPEGGDYGYTF.

A word on this clonotype: The junction does not match germline at one end; this may be a read error. The chain joins TRBV7-3 to TRBJ2-7; tentative D call: TRBD1 (5 bases). Germline CDR1 SGHTA, CDR2 FQGTGA. This CDR3 is 14 amino acids long. CDR3 sequence (DNA): TGTGCCAGCAGCTTAATGGACAACTCCCACGAGCAGTACTTC. It specifies CASSLMDNSHEQYF.

This clonotype was detected ten times or more. The rearrangement links TRBV25-1 to TRBJ1-1, with D unresolved. The CDR3 runs to 12 residues. The V and J ends lost 7 bases and 5 bases respectively, with 11 bases between them. The germline gives CDR1 MGHDK, CDR2 SYGVNS. CDR3 nucleotides: TGTGCCAGCACCGCTGGGTGGACTGAAGCTTTCTTT. It encodes CASTAGWTEAFF.

This chain links TRBV7-9 with TRBJ2-3, with TRBD1 identical over 9 bases. V lost 4 bases and J lost 2; bases outside the gene matches: 4. This CDR3 region has 15 residues. CDR1 and CDR2 from the germline V gene are SEHNR and FQNEAQ (reference sequence). The CDR3 region has the DNA TGTGCCAGCAGCTCCGGGACAGGGACCACAGATACGCAGTATTTT. Translating it yields CASSSGTGTTDTQYF.

Comment on this clonotype: A much bigger clone sits one base away, suggesting this may be a read error. The J gene is TRBJ2-2, the V gene TRBV6-1, with a possible D match to TRBD2 (5 bases). CDR1 and CDR2 from the germline V gene are MNHNS and SASEGT. The CDR3 is 13 residues long. CDR3 DNA sequence: TGTGCCAGCAGTGAAGCGGAGGCCGGGGAGCTGCTTTTT. Translation: CASSEAEAGELLF.

In this sample, this clonotype turned up a few times. The chain carries TRBV12-3 or TRBV12-4 and TRBJ2-7, with TRBD2 matching over 9 bases. CDR3 size: 15 residues. V lost 5 bases to trimming and J lost 2 bases; unmatched junction nucleotides: 7. The CDR3 region is CASSPRTSVTYEQYF. The CDR3 DNA reads TGTGCCAGCAGTCCCAGGACTAGCGTGACCTACGAGCAGTACTTC.

This clonotype was observed many times. The genes are TRBV7-2 and TRBJ2-5; TRBD2 agrees at 14 bases. CDR1 SGHTA and CDR2 FQGNSA come from the germline V gene. The CDR3 extends over 16 amino acids. Trimming at V came to 3 bases and at J to 5 bases, leaving 5 bases not matched to a gene. CDR3 residues: CASSFGTSGRRETQYF. Written as DNA, the CDR3 is TGTGCCAGCAGCTTCGGGACTAGCGGGAGAAGGGAGACCCAGTACTTC.

This clonotype has ten or more counts. The V call is TRBV27, the J call TRBJ2-3; 8 nucleotides line up with TRBD1. There are 14 residues in the CDR3. Germline lookup yields CDR1 MNHEY and CDR2 SMNVEV (reference sequence). Trimming took 4 bases from V and 6 from J; bases not matched to a gene: 6. The DNA of the CDR3 is TGTGCCAGCAGTTACGGACAGGGTGTGGATACGCAGTATTTT. Its translation: CASSYGQGVDTQYF.

There are many counts of this clonotype. The rearrangement uses TRBV6-1 and TRBJ2-1, with TRBD2 matching 8 bases. Germline V lookup: CDR1 MNHNS, CDR2 SASEGT. The CDR3 runs to 15 residues. Trimming at V came to 7 bases and at J to 11 bases, leaving 16 bases not matched to a gene. The CDR3 is CASNPEASGSSKQFF. DNA of the CDR3: TGTGCCAGCAACCCAGAAGCGAGCGGGAGCTCCAAGCAGTTCTTC.

This clonotype was counted ten times or more. Its ends do not fully match the called genes, so a read error is possible. The chain couples TRBV12-3 or TRBV12-4 to TRBJ2-3, with 11 bases lining up with TRBD2. This CDR3 is built from 12 residues. The CDR3 is CASSPTGTSGHF. For the CDR3, the DNA is TGTGCCAGCAGCCCAACCGGGACTAGCGGCCATTTT.

In regard to this clonotype: No conserved phenylalanine or tryptophan ends this CDR3, so it is likely a read error. Because the CDR3's place on the DNA is in doubt, the DNA is left out and the CDR3 is given as listed by TCRdb. V is TRBV5-1 and J is TRBJ2-6; the D call TRBD1 from the table was never checked on the DNA. The CDR3 comprises 17 residues, both ends counted. Germline CDR1 SGHRS, CDR2 YFSETQ. CDR3 region: CASSSDAQGYGEKVMNL.

The chain combines TRBV20-1 with TRBJ2-1, with D perhaps TRBD1 (6 bases). This CDR3 spans 17 amino acids. Per the germline V gene, CDR1 is DFQATT and CDR2 is SNEGSKA (reference sequence). CDR3 region: CNARPGLATGAYNEQFF. Here the CDR3 DNA reads TGCAATGCCCGACCTGGATTGGCGACAGGTGCCTACAATGAGCAGTTCTTC.

This clonotype was picked up a small number of times. The rearrangement joins TRBV5-4 to TRBJ2-7; maybe TRBD2 (5 bases). The CDR3 contains 15 residues. Trimming pared 3 bases from V and 0 bases from J, leaving 13 bases between. The germline V gene encodes CDR1 SGHNT and CDR2 YYREEE (reference sequence). DNA of the CDR3: TGTGCCAGCAGCTACGGCGGGCCTAACTCCTACGAGCAGTACTTC. This gives the protein CASSYGGPNSYEQYF.